The 29 T cell receptor beta chains below all came from one sample that was sequenced in a study of T cell responses to AZD1222 COVID-19 vaccine. Generated by immunoSEQ multiplex PCR, the TCRdb table keeps only in-frame clones and is missing some. The sample includes approximately 110,000 clones, 80% to 95% of them seen just once. The specimen comprised peripheral blood, sampled 28 days after the second AZD1222 dose. These TCRs come from an adult who received the AZD1222 COVID-19 vaccine.

J is TRBJ1-6 and V is TRBV25-1; TRBD1 agrees at 8 bases. The CDR3 totals 16 residues. Germline-derived CDR1 and CDR2 are MGHDK and SYGVNS. V was pared by 3 bases and J by 7 bases, with 8 bases of the junction left unmatched. CDR3: CASSDPGQGGNSPLHF. CDR3 nucleotide sequence: TGTGCCAGCAGTGACCCTGGACAGGGTGGCAATTCACCCCTCCACTTT.

In this sample, this clone turned up once. The chain has TRBV29-1 and TRBJ1-1; TRBD1 matches 12 bases. The CDR3 sequence is 18 residues long. After removal of 5 bases from V and 0 bases from J, the junction contained 13 bases not matched to a gene. Germline CDR1 reads SQVTM; CDR2 reads ANQGSEA. Written as DNA, the CDR3 is TGCAGCGTTCCTACGTACGGGACAGGGGGCCTCATGAACACTGAAGCTTTCTTT. Its translation is CSVPTYGTGGLMNTEAFF.

This clone was counted a single time. The chain has TRBV10-3 and TRBJ1-1, with D perhaps matching TRBD1 (5 bases). The CDR3 consists of 12 residues. V was trimmed by 6 bases and J by 7 bases, leaving 12 bases between them. Germline V gene lookup returns CDR1 ENHRY and CDR2 SYGVKD. Here the CDR3 reads CAIRRDASEAFF. The CDR3 bases are TGTGCCATCAGGAGGGACGCCAGTGAAGCTTTCTTT.

The chain employs TRBV10-1 and TRBJ1-1; 8 bases line up with TRBD1. CDR1 is WNHNN, CDR2 SYGVQD, per germline (reference sequence). The V and J ends lost 2 bases and 4 bases, in that order; junction bases with no gene match: 3. The CDR3 spans 14 residues. CDR3 coding DNA: TGCGCCAGCAGTGAGGACAGGGGACTCACTGAAGCTTTCTTT. Translated, it gives CASSEDRGLTEAFF.

The chain uses TRBV19 and TRBJ2-7; D not certain. Germline CDR1 and CDR2: LNHDA and SQIVND (reference sequence). The CDR3 consists of 13 residues. V lost 3 bases to trimming and J lost 2 bases, with 8 bases between them. The CDR3 DNA sequence: TGTGCCAGTAGTATTGACGGGCCCTACGAGCAGTACTTC. Protein sequence: CASSIDGPYEQYF.

CDR3 residues: CASSLGTGGMRRTGELFF. The CDR3 region has the DNA TGTGCCAGCAGCTTAGGGACAGGGGGGATGCGCCGCACCGGGGAGCTGTTTTTT. The rearrangement links TRBV11-3 to TRBJ2-2, with 10 bases that match TRBD1. Unmatched junction bases numbered 9, after V lost 1 base and J lost 4 bases. Germline CDR1 is SGHNT and CDR2 is YENEEA. The CDR3 extends over 18 amino acids.

There are a few counts of this clone. The chain employs TRBV28 and TRBJ1-1; no clear D. The CDR3 covers 13 residues. CDR1 and CDR2 (germline): MDHEN, SYDVKM. Between the trimmed V and J ends, which lost 6 bases and 0 bases, there was a span of 8 bases. The CDR3 region is CASSSQMNTEAFF. CDR3 DNA sequence: TGTGCCAGCAGCTCGCAAATGAACACTGAAGCTTTCTTT.

The rearrangement links TRBV5-1 to TRBJ2-7; possible D gene TRBD2, 6 bases. Trimming removed 0 bases from V and 3 bases from J, with 13 bases in between. Germline V gene sequence: CDR1 SGHRS, CDR2 YFSETQ. The CDR3 spans 15 residues. The CDR3 coding sequence is TGCGCCAGCAGCTTGGGGGACTTGGCCCTCTACGAGCAGTACTTC. Amino acids: CASSLGDLALYEQYF.

This chain joins TRBV12-3 or TRBV12-4 and TRBJ2-5; D uncertain. V was clipped by 5 bases and J by 5 bases, with 6 bases between them. The CDR3 is 11 residues long. The CDR3 DNA reads as TGTGCCAGCAGTCAGGTGGAGACCCAGTACTTC. Translation: CASSQVETQYF.

This clone was recorded once. V gene TRBV9 combines with J gene TRBJ2-3; D is perhaps TRBD2 (6 bases). This CDR3 contains 16 residues. In germline, CDR1 is SGDLS, CDR2 YYNGEE. V dropped 1 base and J dropped 0 bases, with 12 bases sitting between them. The CDR3 here is CASSVQGGVSTDTQYF. CDR3 DNA sequence: TGTGCCAGCAGCGTACAGGGAGGAGTAAGCACAGATACGCAGTATTTT.

The genes are TRBV24-1 and TRBJ2-1, with 15 bases identical to TRBD2. The CDR3 extends over 20 amino acids. V was clipped by 4 bases and J by 1 base; unmatched bases: 10. Germline CDR1 KGHDR, CDR2 SFDVKD. This CDR3 reads CATSDPGTSGRFPSYNEQFF. DNA of the CDR3: TGTGCCACCAGTGACCCGGGGACTAGCGGGAGGTTCCCTTCCTACAATGAGCAGTTCTTC.

CDR3 coding DNA: TGTGCCAGCTTACAGGGGGAGACCCAGTACTTC. It codes for CASLQGETQYF. The rearrangement joins TRBV6-5 to TRBJ2-5, with 7 bases lining up with TRBD1. With 8 bases clipped from V and 5 bases from J, the junction kept 2 bases outside the gene matches. The CDR3 is 11 residues long. Germline CDR1 reads MNHEY; CDR2 reads SVGAGI.

The J gene is TRBJ2-2, the V gene TRBV2, with 7 bases aligning to TRBD2. This CDR3 comprises 13 residues. Germline CDR1 SNHLY, CDR2 FYNNEI. V shed 6 bases, J shed 5 bases, and the junction held 3 bases outside the gene matches. DNA for the CDR3: TGTGCCAGCAGCGGGACTAATACCGGGGAGCTGTTTTTT. As protein: CASSGTNTGELFF.

The DNA for the CDR3 is TGTGCCAGCCGGGCCCGGGTGGGTGGCTACACCTTC. It yields the protein CASRARVGGYTF. The chain recombines TRBV2 with TRBJ1-2, with unresolved D. This CDR3 is 12 amino acids long. V was cut by 8 bases and J by 7 bases, with 14 bases left in between. The germline V gene encodes CDR1 SNHLY and CDR2 FYNNEI.

The genes are TRBV6-9 and TRBJ2-3, with 7 bases identical to TRBD2. Germline V gene data show CDR1 as MNHGY and CDR2 as SVAAGI. Germline trimming cut 1 base from V and 4 bases from J; bases unmatched to any gene: 8. This CDR3 contains 16 residues. The CDR3: CASSYLRTSGADTQYF. Written as DNA, the CDR3 is TGTGCCAGCAGTTATTTACGGACTAGTGGGGCAGATACGCAGTATTTT.

The gene calls are TRBV18 and TRBJ1-2, with a weak D call TRBD1 (5 bases). V was clipped by 5 bases and J by 8 bases, with 18 bases between them. The CDR3 is 14 amino acids. Germline values: CDR1 KGHSH, CDR2 LQKENI. The CDR3, as DNA: TGTGCCAGCTCAACCGGACACCCATCTGGGGGCTACACCTTC. It yields the protein CASSTGHPSGGYTF.

The V and J genes are TRBV19 and TRBJ1-2; D not resolved. The germline V gene has CDR1 LNHDA and CDR2 SQIVND (reference sequence). The CDR3 is 15 amino acids. V gave up 5 bases and J gave up 8 bases, with 21 bases separating them. In DNA, the CDR3 is TGTGCCAGTAGTGAGAATATTGGTATCTTTATGGGCTACACCTTC. Protein: CASSENIGIFMGYTF.

The V call is TRBV19, the J call TRBJ1-4, with TRBD1 as a possible D gene (5 bases). The V gene's germline CDR1 is LNHDA and CDR2 SQIVND (reference sequence). With 3 bases removed from V and 0 bases from J, the gap between germline ends came to 17 bases. The CDR3 runs to 18 residues. The CDR3 region is CASSMGYGGASTNEKLFF. The CDR3 DNA sequence: TGTGCCAGTAGTATGGGGTACGGAGGGGCATCAACTAATGAAAAACTGTTTTTT.

A single count supports this clone. The chain employs TRBV19 and TRBJ2-4; D remains ambiguous. This CDR3 contains 15 residues. Trimming took 6 bases from V and 0 from J, leaving 12 bases between them. Germline V gene sequence: CDR1 LNHDA, CDR2 SQIVND (reference sequence). The CDR3 region has the DNA TGTGCCAGTAGGAAGGCCCGATCAGCCAAAAACATTCAGTACTTC. Its protein product is CASRKARSAKNIQYF.

The chain uses TRBV28 and TRBJ2-6; D is unresolved. This CDR3 has 15 residues. With 2 bases removed from V and 0 bases from J, the gap between germline ends came to 5 bases. CDR1 is MDHEN and CDR2 is SYDVKM in the germline V gene. The CDR3: CASSLHASGANVLTF. In DNA form, the CDR3 reads TGTGCCAGCAGTTTACATGCCTCTGGGGCCAACGTCCTGACTTTC.

The rearrangement joins TRBV6-5 to TRBJ1-4, with D possibly being TRBD1 (6 bases). The CDR3 runs 14 residues. V lost 7 bases and J lost 3, with 12 bases in between. Germline loops: CDR1 MNHEY, CDR2 SVGAGI. For the CDR3, the DNA is TGTGCCAGCAATGGAGGGGGATCTAATGAAAAACTGTTTTTT. Residues: CASNGGGSNEKLFF.

The chain has TRBV7-2 and TRBJ1-4; D gene unclear. CDR1 SGHTA and CDR2 FQGNSA come from the germline V gene. V dropped 4 bases and J dropped 5 bases, with 14 bases sitting between them. The CDR3 is 15 residues long. CDR3 in amino acids: CASSSVGTANEKLFF. The CDR3 DNA is TGTGCCAGCAGCTCAGTTGGAACAGCCAATGAAAAACTGTTTTTT.

The J gene is TRBJ2-6, the V gene TRBV11-2; D may be TRBD2 (5 bases). Trimming shortened V by 1 base and J by 0 bases, and 10 bases separated the two germline ends. The CDR3 sequence is 17 residues long. Per germline, CDR1 SGHAT and CDR2 FQNNGV. CDR3: CASSLVWETSGANVLTF. CDR3 coding DNA: TGTGCCAGCAGCTTAGTATGGGAGACCTCTGGGGCCAACGTCCTGACTTTC.

CDR3 in DNA: TGTGCCAGCAGAGTAGGGACAGGGGTTGTTGAGCTGTTTTTT. Protein: CASRVGTGVVELFF. The rearrangement joins TRBV2 to TRBJ2-2, with 10 bases aligning to TRBD1. Germline CDR1 is SNHLY and CDR2 is FYNNEI. The junction had 9 bases not matched to a gene; V was cut back by 6 bases and J by 11 bases. The CDR3 is made up of 14 amino acids.

The chain has TRBV5-8 and TRBJ2-7; maybe TRBD2 (7 bases). The ends were cut back, 0 bases at V and 5 bases at J, with 9 bases in the middle. CDR3 length: 13 residues. The germline gives CDR1 SGHTS, CDR2 YDEGEE. The CDR3 protein is CASSLVGGHEQYF. The CDR3 DNA reads as TGTGCCAGCAGCTTGGTGGGGGGGCACGAGCAGTACTTC.

The genes are TRBV7-6 and TRBJ2-1; 9 nucleotides align to TRBD1. The CDR3 runs 15 residues. Per germline, CDR1 SGHVS and CDR2 FNYEAQ. With 3 bases clipped from V and 7 bases from J, the junction kept 7 bases outside the gene matches. CDR3 region: CASSFGTGKGNEQFF. CDR3 DNA: TGTGCCAGCAGCTTCGGGACAGGGAAAGGGAATGAGCAGTTCTTC. The whole variable domain, filled in from reference TRBV7-6 and TRBJ2-1, reads GAGVSQSPRYKVTKRGQDVALRCDPISGHVSLYWYRQALGQGPEFLTYFNYEAQQDKSGLPNDRFSAERPEGSISTLTIQRTEQRDSAMYRCASSFGTGKGNEQFFGPGTRLTVL.

The CDR3 loop reads CASSFFMGYEQYF. In DNA, the CDR3 is TGTGCCAGCAGCTTTTTTATGGGCTACGAGCAGTACTTC. The V and J genes are TRBV11-2 and TRBJ2-7; D is ambiguous. Per the germline V gene, CDR1 is SGHAT and CDR2 is FQNNGV. CDR3 size: 13 residues. V was shortened by 3 bases and J by 3 bases, with 9 bases between the two germline ends.

There are a few counts of this clone. This sample also contains other DNA sequences that code for the same CDR3. The chain carries TRBV2 and TRBJ2-7; a weak D match, TRBD1 (5 bases). This CDR3 has 13 amino acids. In germline, CDR1 is SNHLY, CDR2 FYNNEI. The ends were cut back, 4 bases at V and 2 bases at J, with 9 bases in the middle. The CDR3 region is CASSGQGTYEQYF. The DNA for the CDR3 is TGTGCCAGCAGTGGGCAGGGCACCTACGAGCAGTACTTC. The full variable domain, rest sourced from reference TRBV2 and TRBJ2-7, is EPEVTQTPSHQVTQMGQEVILRCVPISNHLYFYWYRQILGQKVEFLVSFYNNEISEKSEIFDDQFSVERPDGSNFTLKIRSTKLEDSAMYFCASSGQGTYEQYFGPGTRLTVT.

The chain carries TRBV10-2 and TRBJ1-4, with TRBD1 as a possible D gene (5 bases). The germline CDR1 and CDR2 sequences are WSHSY and SAAADI. Deletions cut 3 bases from V and 8 bases from J, with 19 bases between. The CDR3 runs to 16 residues. The CDR3, as DNA: TGCGCCAGCAGTGATTTGTGGGACCGGCGGGCCGAAAAACTGTTTTTT. This codes for CASSDLWDRRAEKLFF.